Listed below are T cell receptor beta chains from one sample, sequenced in a study of blood T cell repertoires in COVID-19. Only in-frame clones appear in the TCRdb table, and some are missing; sequencing was by immunoSEQ multiplex PCR. The sample carries some 110,000 clones, roughly four fifths recorded once. The specimen sequenced was peripheral blood. The receptors were gathered from a man in his 70s with active or convalescent COVID-19. Each CDR3 is given with its conserved first and last residue. Fields, in order: D gene, J gene, V gene, clone size, CDR3 DNA, CDR3 protein. D genes are given only for firm matches. Part of the rows lack a size; the others show once, few, many or a class for expanded clones.

TRBD2	TRBJ2-3	TRBV10-3	.	TGTGCCACCAACCGAGCGGGAGAGGCAGATACGCAGTATTTT	CATNRAGEADTQYF
.	TRBJ1-6	TRBV28	once	TGTGCCAGCAGTCCCGGGAGAAGGAATTCACCCCTCCACTTT	CASSPGRRNSPLHF
.	TRBJ2-5	TRBV5-1	.	TGCGCCAGCAGCTTGGCCGGGACACAGCAAGAGACCCAGTACTTC	CASSLAGTQQETQYF
.	TRBJ2-7	TRBV5-1	.	TGCGCCAGCAGCTTGACAGTCTCCTACGAGCAGTACTTC	CASSLTVSYEQYF
.	TRBJ1-3	TRBV11-2	few	TGTGCCAGCAGCTCTCGGTTCTCTGGAAACACCATATATTTT	CASSSRFSGNTIYF
TRBD2	TRBJ2-1	TRBV5-1	.	TGCGCCAGCAGCTCCAGGGGACTAGCGGGGTACAATGAGCAGTTCTTC	CASSSRGLAGYNEQFF
.	TRBJ1-1	TRBV25-1	.	TGTGCCAGTAACAAACAGGGGAACACTGAAGCTTTCTTT	CASNKQGNTEAFF
TRBD1	TRBJ2-7	TRBV7-9	.	TGTGCCAGCAGCGCCAGGGGGCCCACCTACGAGCAGTACTTC	CASSARGPTYEQYF
TRBD2	TRBJ2-1	TRBV4-3	.	TGCGCCAGCAGCCAAGATCTTAGCGGGGGGGAGGCCTACAATGAGCAGTTCTTC	CASSQDLSGGEAYNEQFF
TRBD1	TRBJ1-5	TRBV6-1	.	TGTGCCAGCAGTGAATCAGGGGGCTTGCAGCCCCAGCATTTT	CASSESGGLQPQHF
TRBD1	TRBJ2-1	TRBV3-1/TRBV3-2	.	TGTGCCAGCAGCCTCGGGACAGCTTCCAATGAGCAGTTCTTC	CASSLGTASNEQFF
.	TRBJ2-1	TRBV7-2	.	TGTGCCAGCAGCTTAGCGCCGCAGATTTACAATGAGCAGTTCTTC	CASSLAPQIYNEQFF
TRBD1	TRBJ1-4	TRBV2	.	TGTGCCAGCAGCCAACAGGGGGCGGGTGAAAAACTGTTTTTT	CASSQQGAGEKLFF